This T cell receptor (beta chain) was observed in a study of beta chain features in type 1 diabetes. Germline assignment: CDR1 SEHNR and CDR2 FQNEAQ (reference sequence). The CDR3 covers 11 residues. The V end was cut by 2 bases, the J end by 2 bases, with 1 base between. Expressed TCRB transcripts got sequenced, as all isolated RNA was reverse transcribed. Measured with immunoSEQ multiplex PCR; TCRdb has only the in-frame clones, and not every one. This table holds fewer than 550,000 clones, about an eighth found once. This clone was picked up many times. Within the sample, other DNA sequences also encode this same CDR3.

The sample taken for sequencing was naive CD4+ T cells from blood. This receptor was identified in a woman aged 18-29 years in good health. The chain carries TRBV7-9 and TRBJ2-7; D remains ambiguous. This CDR3 is CASSLTYEQYF. For the CDR3, the DNA is TGTGCCAGCAGCTTAACCTACGAGCAGTACTTC.